These 11 T cell receptor beta chains were sequenced from one sample in a study of cytomegalovirus exposure and HLA in healthy donors. This table comes from immunoSEQ multiplex PCR, and its TCRdb copy is limited to in-frame clones, with some not included. This table holds fewer than 350,000 clones, 70% to 90% found once. The sequenced material came from PBMCs. These receptors originate from a woman younger than 30 in good health and CMV-seronegative.

The chain couples TRBV2 to TRBJ2-1; TRBD2 matches at 9 bases. From germline, CDR1 is SNHLY and CDR2 FYNNEI. There are 14 residues in the CDR3. V lost 10 bases to trimming and J lost 4 bases; unmatched junction nucleotides: 8. The CDR3 sequence is CATKGTSTYNEQFF. The DNA of the CDR3 is TGTGCCACCAAGGGGACTAGCACGTACAATGAGCAGTTCTTC.

This clone was observed a few times. Here the CDR3 reads CAWNARRENTIYF. In DNA form, the CDR3 reads TGTGCCTGGAACGCAAGACGGGAAAACACCATATATTTT. The chain recombines TRBV30 with TRBJ1-3; no definite D call. The CDR3 sequence is 13 residues long. Between the trimmed V and J ends, which lost 4 bases and 6 bases, there was a span of 13 bases. Looked up from germline, CDR1 is GTSNPN and CDR2 is SVGIG (reference sequence).

The V and J genes are TRBV30 and TRBJ1-2; 8 bases line up with TRBD1. The CDR3 has 11 amino acids. In germline, CDR1 is GTSNPN, CDR2 SVGIG (reference sequence). V was clipped by 7 bases and J by 5 bases; unmatched bases: 3. CDR3 sequence reads: CASTGGYGYTF. The CDR3 nucleotides are TGTGCCTCAACAGGGGGTTATGGCTACACCTTC.

This rearrangement joins TRBV28 to TRBJ2-1; perhaps TRBD2 as D (6 bases). V dropped 5 bases and J dropped 4 bases, with 18 bases sitting between them. This CDR3 has 16 amino acids. Germline CDR1 MDHEN, CDR2 SYDVKM. The CDR3 region is CASSTLTRGSYNEQFF. In nucleotides, the CDR3 is TGTGCCAGCAGTACCCTAACGCGGGGATCTTACAATGAGCAGTTCTTC.

The chain links TRBV2 to TRBJ2-7; 7 bases map to TRBD1. With V trimmed by 4 bases and J by 0 bases, 9 bases remained unmatched. The CDR3 extends over 16 amino acids. Germline loops: CDR1 SNHLY, CDR2 FYNNEI. The CDR3 DNA reads as TGTGCCAGCAGTGTCCCCCTGACAGGGAGCTCCTACGAGCAGTACTTC. Protein product: CASSVPLTGSSYEQYF.

The J gene is TRBJ1-4, the V gene TRBV25-1, with unresolved D. V was pared by 4 bases and J by 6 bases, with 18 bases between. CDR1 is MGHDK and CDR2 is SYGVNS in the germline V gene. The CDR3 spans 16 residues. The CDR3 spells CASSVASGSFHEKLFF. CDR3 nucleotide sequence: TGTGCCAGCAGTGTGGCCAGCGGGAGCTTTCATGAAAAACTGTTTTTT.

The count of this clone is one. The gene calls are TRBV7-2 and TRBJ2-1; TRBD1 matches at 8 bases. The CDR3 loop spans 16 amino acids. Trimming cost V 1 base and J 2 bases; bases outside gene matches: 4. The germline CDR1 and CDR2 sequences are SGHTA and FQGNSA. In DNA form, the CDR3 reads TGTGCCAGCAGCTTAGGGACAGGGCTAGCCTACAATGAGCAGTTCTTC. Residues: CASSLGTGLAYNEQFF.

The gene calls are TRBV28 and TRBJ1-4; 7 nucleotides line up with TRBD1. Per the germline V gene, CDR1 is MDHEN and CDR2 is SYDVKM. CDR3 length: 14 residues. V shed 4 bases, J shed 7 bases, and the junction held 6 bases outside the gene matches. The CDR3 here is CASSSGQASEKLFF. The CDR3 DNA follows: TGTGCCAGCAGTTCCGGACAGGCCTCTGAAAAACTGTTTTTT.

CDR3: CASSPRNTASGNTIYF. The CDR3 DNA sequence: TGTGCCAGCAGCCCCCGGAACACAGCCTCTGGAAACACCATATATTTT. The chain combines TRBV5-6 with TRBJ1-3, with D unclear. Germline CDR1 reads SGHDT; CDR2 reads YYEEEE. V gave up 4 bases and J gave up 0 bases, with 14 bases separating them. The CDR3 sequence is 16 residues long.

The chain uses TRBV30 and TRBJ1-5; the D gene is possibly TRBD1 (6 bases). CDR1 and CDR2 (germline): GTSNPN, SVGIG (reference sequence). Deletions cut 0 bases from V and 1 base from J, with 10 bases between. The CDR3 runs 15 residues. The CDR3 nucleotides are TGTGCCTGGAGTGTACGGACAGCAAGCAATCAGCCCCAGCATTTT. Translation gives CAWSVRTASNQPQHF.

This chain uses TRBV4-3 with TRBJ2-7, with D unresolved. The germline V gene has CDR1 LGHNA and CDR2 YSLEER. Trimming took 0 bases from V and 2 from J, leaving 11 bases between them. This CDR3 spans 15 amino acids. CDR3 sequence: CASSQDGGAPYEQYF. CDR3 DNA sequence: TGCGCCAGCAGCCAAGATGGCGGAGCCCCCTACGAGCAGTACTTC.